This note documents a single TCR beta chain sequence. Its antigen is currently not known. The cohort comprised under 700 healthy bone marrow donors. At the time of sampling, all cohort members were nominally healthy, though unrecorded immune exposures were likely present. The donor was CMV seropositive and belonged to the group of 250 to 300 seropositive cohort members. Every donor gave a peripheral blood sample, and the peripheral blood mononuclear cells from that sample were used for TCR beta sequencing. The Qiagen DNeasy Blood Extraction Kit was used to extract genomic DNA from the blood cell samples. The data belong to a study of cytomegalovirus exposure and HLA in healthy donors (dated 2017 in TCRdb). The study in broad terms: In an earlier analysis of approximately 500 of the donors, about 270 Gb of sequence data and just under 120 million unique TCR beta sequences from about 179 million T cells were reported. An early release that covered fewer than 750 HLA-typed donors contained approximately 300 gigabases of sequencing data and tens of millions of unique TCR sequences. The study was designed to test whether signatures of past pathogen exposure could be identified by cataloging public T cell receptors. Among 300 to 500 genotyped donors of the cohort, an average of around 250,000 unique TCR beta nucleotide sequences was sequenced per donor, of which about 18% were non-productive. In an earlier analysis of a few hundred of the donors, high-throughput TCR beta sequencing was used to judge whether each TCR beta V gene segment behaved as functional or pseudogenic. Alongside the repertoire data, information on donor age, sex, ethnicity and CMV serostatus was compiled. Among the roughly 410 genotyped donors, 81% belonged to the genetic ancestry cluster associated with self-reported Caucasian donors. The study profiled the T cell repertoires of hundreds of subjects by immunosequencing and related them to cytomegalovirus serostatus. All discovery cohort repertoires had been generated on a single sequencing platform. Besides the first cohort of hundreds of subjects, a separate validation cohort made up of roughly 120 different subjects was used. Rather than using new phenotypic data, the later analysis identified candidate immune exposures from TCR beta sequences and from how often those sequences occurred across donors. Typing coverage differed by locus: A, B, C, DRB1 and DQB1 were typed in roughly 620-630 donors, DQA1 in about 550, DPA1 in around 610, and DPB1 in 400 to 480. A later analysis re-examined previously published TCR beta repertoires from several hundred donors and added high-resolution HLA genotyping to investigate patterns of TCR occurrence. Class I and class II HLA loci were covered by the typing at four-digit resolution. About five DR-DQ haplotypes were handled as single units for association and clustering, since linkage in the cohort was strong. High-throughput TCR immunosequencing, statistical association of individual TCRs with disease status, and machine learning were combined to predict cytomegalovirus infection status. Genome-wide SNP genotypes for about 60% of the 666 donors were used in a later genetic analysis, which treated that subset as a discovery cohort.

Broad study findings and their caveats: An association between a missense DCLRE1C variant and V-gene and J-gene trimming of TCR beta chains was found in a later genetic analysis and replicated in an independent cohort. According to a later analysis, TCR association rates differed among HLA loci, with DRB1 alleles showing the most associated TCRs and HLA-C alleles showing the fewest. This cohort had only TCR beta chains sequenced, and the lack of alpha or paired-chain data limited which features could be detected. In a later analysis, HLA-associated TCR beta chains showed more clonal expansion and lower generation probabilities than non-associated chains that were equally common. A total of about 180 TCR beta chains were listed by the study as associated with cytomegalovirus. It was suggested by the authors that the approach could potentially be generalized to other disease states and immunological phenotypes. A later analysis found that most CMV-associated TCR beta chains appeared HLA-restricted, with HLA associations seemingly driven largely by CMV exposure. When HLA alleles, especially DR and DQ, strongly co-occurred, TCR associations were difficult to assign to individual alleles. Because HLA typing was unavailable for some donors at each locus, only the typed subset was used in association tests. Because counts were too low, 15 or so rarely observed V segments, including chromosome 9 orphons, were excluded from the earlier analysis of some 590 of the donors. For the cohort, immune exposure information was limited to CMV serostatus. The presence/absence analyses assumed that sequencing depth was roughly uniform across donors, and that assumption may not be true. In an earlier analysis of 587 of the donors, most TCR beta V segments appeared in productive rearrangements about 87% or about 30% of the time, broadly matching IMGT annotations. Correlated functional status among segregating V segments might be attributable to linkage disequilibrium, but an unknown experimental factor could not be ruled out. In vitro tests confirmed that a few of the cytomegalovirus-associated TCR beta chains recognize cytomegalovirus antigens. A later analysis associated 16,951 TCR beta sequences with specific HLA alleles at a false discovery rate of 0.05. In both the original and validation cohorts, the classifier was reported to diagnose cytomegalovirus status with high specificity and sensitivity. A later genetic analysis reported fewer N-insertions in productive TCRs among donors in an Asian-associated ancestry cluster than the approximately 670-donor mean. A further reported finding was that TCR beta sequences accurately predicted the HLA-A and HLA-B alleles for most subjects in the first cohort. A cluster of highly shared sequence variants was judged likely to represent a technical artifact of the sequencing pipeline. Most TCR sequences were observed very rarely across donors, whereas some public TCRs were present in many individuals. According to a later analysis, parvovirus B19, influenza, CMV and Epstein-Barr virus appeared linked to several top co-occurrence clusters.

Libraries were built with the immunoSEQ multiplex PCR assay. A mixture of 60 forward primers for TCR Vbeta segments and 13 reverse primers for TCR Jbeta segments was used in the multiplex PCR. A multiplex PCR assay on genomic DNA amplified the CDR3 region of rearranged TCR beta genes. The Illumina HiSeq System was used to sequence the amplified TCR beta libraries as 87-base-pair reads. Turning to the authors' computational methods: In a later analysis, 80 million or so unique TCR beta chains were counted across the roughly 610 repertoires, and roughly 11 million of these chains were shared by at least two donors. Raw reads were error-corrected and collapsed into unique sequences with a nearest-neighbor algorithm that merged closely related sequences to remove PCR and sequencing errors. CDR3 sequences were aligned to IMGT reference sequences to assign V, D and J gene segments. Each retained sequence needed at least a six-nucleotide match to both a V gene segment and a J gene segment. A rearrangement was called productive if the CDR3 had no stop codons and remained in frame with V and J, and every other rearrangement was called non-productive. Following IMGT convention, CDR3 was defined as the stretch from the second conserved V-encoded cysteine to the conserved J-encoded phenylalanine. The earlier analysis of a few hundred of the donors excluded sequences that lacked an unambiguous match to a single V gene segment. In an earlier analysis of several hundred of the donors, a V segment was called functional when productive rearrangements were above 56.7%, and segregating when the standard deviation between donors exceeded 5%. To diagnose cytomegalovirus status from the catalog of TCR beta chain sequences, a statistical classification framework was built. In a later analysis, TCR nucleotide sequences were compared against IMGT/GENE-DB human TR gene sequences so that V and J genes could be assigned. A later analysis assigned CDR3 sequences and most-parsimonious VDJ recombination scenarios with the TCRdist pipeline. In a later analysis, each TCR beta chain was defined by its CDR3 amino acid sequence together with its V-gene family, and reads lacking a unique V-gene family were excluded. A later analysis removed 450 to 600 highly shared, low-generation-probability nucleotide sequences to deal with suspected cross-contamination and a sequencing artifact. For each public chain, a later analysis derived a clonal expansion index from normalized ranks of inferred template counts within each repertoire. In a later analysis, generation probabilities were computed using a VDJ recombination model fitted to out-of-frame rearrangements, and the results were checked against IGoR. Hypergeometric tests were used in a later analysis to score TCR-TCR, TCR-HLA and TCR-CMV co-occurrence, with a repertoire-size bias correction applied to the TCR pairs. False discovery rates were estimated in a later analysis by permuting HLA or CMV assignments 20 times. In a later analysis, co-occurring TCRs were grouped with DBSCAN, and TCRdist sequence similarity was added when clustering was performed within HLA-allele-positive subsets. Repertoires with fewer than 30,000 or more than 120,000 public chains, plus five repertoires with anomalous nucleotide sharing, were excluded from co-occurrence clustering. The clones in this table, taken by TCRdb from immuneACCESS, are in-frame only. Not every clone is retained; where verified, under half of the shortfall comes from an unresolved V gene, and the cause of the rest is unknown. V, J and clone size were drawn from that table, and D and trimming were deduced from the DNA. The table of this sample itemizes more than 90,000 clones. The ten most abundant clones make up roughly 6.6% of the sample.

The receptor comes from a middle-aged man in good health and CMV-seropositive. The sample was PBMCs.

The base sequence is TGTGCCAGCAGCTCCCGACTAGCGGGGGGCACAGATACGCAGTATTTT. Translated, it reads CASSSRLAGGTDTQYF. The sequence joins TRBV5-4 to TRBJ2-3, with 12 middle bases fitting TRBD2. The CDR3 measures 16 amino acids from cysteine to phenylalanine. The CDR3 DNA has 48 bases and is translated from base 1. From the germline V gene (reference sequence), CDR1 is SGHNT and CDR2 is YYREEE. V has 3 bases trimmed and J has 1 base trimmed; junction bases matching no gene number 3.